The T cell receptor (beta chain) described here comes from a study of T cell changes during pregnancy in multiple sclerosis. The table came from immunoSEQ multiplex PCR; TCRdb's copy has only in-frame clones and leaves some out. The table records some 20,000 clones, 86% of them present only once. The origin of this receptor is a female donor in good health, enrolled as a control in a pregnancy study. Sequenced material: CD4+ T cells from peripheral blood mononuclear cells, taken in the first trimester of pregnancy.

CDR3 sequence: CASREEIGAGANVLTF. The CDR3 DNA follows: TGCGCCAGCAGAGAGGAAATAGGGGCTGGGGCCAACGTCCTGACTTTC. V usage is TRBV5-1 and J usage is TRBJ2-6; D perhaps matches TRBD1 (5 bases). V shed 5 bases and J shed 2 bases, with 14 bases lying between them. This CDR3 contains 16 residues. Per germline, CDR1 SGHRS and CDR2 YFSETQ.